This is a list of T cell receptor beta chains from one sample in a study of blood T cells in healthy people across ages. TCRdb recomputed calls from the 5' RACE reads with MiXCR, one row per CDR3 protein. The sample has roughly 800,000 distinct CDR3 sequences, roughly 34% seen once. The specimen sequenced was blood. The origin of the receptors is a man in his late teens or twenties in good health. CDR3s include the opening cysteine and the closing phenylalanine or tryptophan. The D gene is left open where the match is weak. Not every row has a clone size; where given, it reads once, few, many or a size class.

j_gene	v_gene	d_gene	abundance	CDR3aa	CDR3nt
TRBJ2-7	TRBV10-3	.	.	CAISDPNGRRYNEQYF	TGTGCCATCAGTGACCCCAACGGGCGCCGGTACAATGAGCAGTACTTC
TRBJ1-5	TRBV2	.	many	CASSEAQGNQPQHF	TGTGCCAGCAGTGAAGCACAGGGTAATCAGCCCCAGCATTTT
TRBJ2-7	TRBV5-1	.	few	CASSLEGRIGYEQYF	TGCGCCAGCAGCTTGGAGGGAAGAATAGGCTACGAGCAGTACTTC
TRBJ2-7	TRBV12-3/TRBV12-4	TRBD1	.	CASSVDRGMGEQYF	TGTGCCAGCAGTGTCGACAGGGGTATGGGCGAGCAGTACTTC
TRBJ2-7	TRBV6-4	.	many	CASSDPTGLLTSYEQYF	TGTGCCAGCAGTGACCCAACGGGATTGCTTACCTCCTACGAGCAGTACTTC
TRBJ1-2	TRBV20-1	.	few	CSARAGNYGYTF	TGCAGTGCTAGAGCAGGAAACTATGGCTACACCTTC
TRBJ2-7	TRBV6-6	.	few	CASRPGQNAYEQYF	TGTGCCAGCAGACCCGGACAGAACGCCTACGAGCAGTACTTC
TRBJ1-2	TRBV5-1	.	.	CASSLDRVVYTF	TGCGCCAGCAGCTTGGACAGGGTCGTCTACACCTTC
TRBJ2-4	TRBV6-1	.	few	CASSELRNPGQYF	TGTGCCAGCAGTGAATTGCGGAATCCGGGGCAGTACTTC
TRBJ1-4	TRBV10-3	.	.	CAISESGLNEELFF	TGTGCCATCAGTGAAAGTGGTTTGAATGAAGAACTGTTTTTT
TRBJ1-2	TRBV20-1	.	many	CSARAPPGASGYTF	TGCAGTGCTAGAGCGCCCCCAGGGGCCAGCGGCTACACCTTC
TRBJ1-2	TRBV6-5	.	.	CASKLGGGDYGYTF	TGTGCCAGCAAGTTGGGGGGTGGCGACTATGGCTACACCTTC
TRBJ2-3	TRBV6-1	.	.	CASSESRGGTDTQYF	TGTGCCAGCAGTGAAAGTAGGGGGGGAACAGATACGCAGTATTTT
TRBJ2-5	TRBV7-9	TRBD2	.	CASSLVDSGEQYF	TGTGCCAGCAGCTTAGTTGACAGCGGGGAGCAGTACTTC